What follows are 29 T cell receptor beta chains derived from one specimen sequenced in a study of blood T cell repertoires in COVID-19. TCRdb keeps only in-frame clones here, not all; method: immunoSEQ multiplex PCR. The table includes approximately 100,000 clones, roughly four fifths detected once. Source material: peripheral blood. The receptors were gathered from a man between 70 and 80 years old with active or convalescent COVID-19.

The gene calls are TRBV2 and TRBJ1-1; D uncertain. The V end was cut by 7 bases, the J end by 1 base, with 13 bases between. This CDR3 is built from 14 residues. Germline V gene sequence: CDR1 SNHLY, CDR2 FYNNEI. CDR3: CASTLEGSNTEAFF. Here the CDR3 DNA reads TGTGCCAGCACCCTTGAGGGATCGAACACTGAAGCTTTCTTT.

The chain employs TRBV10-1 and TRBJ1-1; no reliable D call. This CDR3 has 12 residues. CDR1 is WNHNN, CDR2 SYGVQD, per germline (reference sequence). Trimming removed 3 bases from V and 7 bases from J, with 9 bases in between. The CDR3: CASSDPGGEAFF. The CDR3, as DNA: TGCGCCAGCAGTGACCCAGGAGGTGAAGCTTTCTTT.

V and J are TRBV10-3 and TRBJ1-2; perhaps TRBD1 as D (5 bases). CDR3 length equals 14 residues. V lost 3 bases and J 0 bases, leaving 8 bases between the germline ends. Looked up from germline, CDR1 is ENHRY and CDR2 is SYGVKD. This CDR3 is CAISEQATNYGYTF. As DNA, the CDR3 is TGTGCCATCAGTGAACAGGCCACTAACTATGGCTACACCTTC.

This chain connects TRBV6-6 to TRBJ2-4; 8 bases are a match to TRBD2. V gave up 10 bases and J gave up 1 base; unmatched junction bases: 6. The CDR3 sequence is 14 residues long. Germline V gene lookup returns CDR1 MNHNY and CDR2 SVGAGI (reference sequence). In DNA, the CDR3 is TGTGCCACCGGGGGGGGGTCGGCCAAAAACATTCAGTACTTC. Translating it yields CATGGGSAKNIQYF.

The chain employs TRBV19 and TRBJ1-4, with 9 positions matching TRBD1. Trimming cost V 6 bases and J 0 bases; bases outside gene matches: 2. CDR1 LNHDA and CDR2 SQIVND come from the germline V gene (reference sequence). The CDR3 is made up of 15 amino acids. For the CDR3, the DNA is TGTGCCAGTAGGGACAGGGGATCAACTAATGAAAAACTGTTTTTT. It specifies CASRDRGSTNEKLFF.

This clone was observed a single time. CDR3 loop: CASSPIRDSLSYEQYF. For the CDR3, the DNA is TGTGCCAGCTCACCGATCCGGGACAGTTTGTCCTACGAGCAGTACTTC. V and J are TRBV18 and TRBJ2-7; TRBD1 matches at 7 bases. Germline CDR1 and CDR2: KGHSH and LQKENI. The V gene end was trimmed by 3 bases and the J gene end by 1 base; junction bases not matched to a gene: 9. This CDR3 is built from 16 residues.

The chain employs TRBV6-5 and TRBJ1-1; 7 nucleotides line up with TRBD1. Unmatched junction bases numbered 6, after V lost 11 bases and J lost 0 bases. The length of the CDR3 is 13 residues. From germline, CDR1 is MNHEY and CDR2 SVGAGI. The CDR3 DNA follows: TGTGCCGGCCAGACAGGGTTGAACACTGAAGCTTTCTTT. Translating gives CAGQTGLNTEAFF.

The chain employs TRBV6-6 and TRBJ1-2; perhaps TRBD1 as D (5 bases). CDR3 length: 14 residues. The V gene lost 6 bases and the J gene lost 4 bases, with 15 bases spanning the gap. The V gene's germline CDR1 is MNHNY and CDR2 SVGAGI (reference sequence). The CDR3 protein is CASSSRDFGYGYTF. The CDR3 DNA reads TGTGCCAGCAGCAGCAGGGATTTTGGCTATGGCTACACCTTC.

The J gene is TRBJ1-1, the V gene TRBV6-1, with no clear D. The CDR3 is 13 residues long. The germline V and J ends were trimmed by 2 bases and 1 base, with 5 bases remaining between them. The germline gives CDR1 MNHNS, CDR2 SASEGT. The CDR3 protein is CASSEFRNTEAFF. DNA of the CDR3: TGTGCCAGCAGTGAATTCAGGAACACTGAAGCTTTCTTT.

This rearrangement joins TRBV2 to TRBJ1-4; 7 positions agree with TRBD1. Per the germline V gene, CDR1 is SNHLY and CDR2 is FYNNEI. Trimming removed 5 bases from V and 2 bases from J; junction bases left unmatched: 8. The CDR3 covers 16 residues. The CDR3 spells CASSLTGIRTNEKLFF. The CDR3 DNA reads TGTGCCAGCAGTTTGACAGGGATTCGCACTAATGAAAAACTGTTTTTT.

CDR3 bases: TGTGCCAGCAGTTTAGGGAAAGGGGGCACTGAAGCTTTCTTT. Translating gives CASSLGKGGTEAFF. The chain is built from TRBV6-5 and TRBJ1-1, with TRBD1 as a possible D gene (6 bases). This CDR3 comprises 14 residues. Trimming stripped 4 bases from V and 4 bases from J, with 13 bases between. Germline CDR1 reads MNHEY; CDR2 reads SVGAGI.

This clone has more than one count but fewer than ten. The CDR3 spells CASGYREPVYEQYF. The CDR3 bases are TGTGCTAGTGGATACAGGGAGCCTGTTTACGAGCAGTACTTC. This chain joins TRBV12-5 and TRBJ2-7; D is possibly TRBD1 (6 bases). Germline V lookup: CDR1 LGHNT, CDR2 FRNRAP. The length of the CDR3 is 14 residues. V shed 6 bases and J shed 4 bases, with 16 bases lying between them.

The V call is TRBV27, the J call TRBJ2-3, with D uncertain. The V gene's germline CDR1 is MNHEY and CDR2 SMNVEV (reference sequence). V dropped 4 bases and J dropped 6 bases, with 5 bases sitting between them. The CDR3 covers 11 residues. In DNA, the CDR3 is TGTGCCAGCAGTTCCCGGGATACGCAGTATTTT. As protein: CASSSRDTQYF.

The V and J genes are TRBV19 and TRBJ1-1; D is perhaps TRBD1 (5 bases). The V end lost 4 bases, the J end lost 0 bases, and 15 bases lay between the germline ends. This CDR3 is built from 16 residues. Germline lookup yields CDR1 LNHDA and CDR2 SQIVND (reference sequence). The CDR3 DNA is TGTGCCAGTAGTACCCCGACAGCGTTTATGAACACTGAAGCTTTCTTT. Its protein product is CASSTPTAFMNTEAFF.

The rearrangement joins TRBV3-1 (or the pseudogene TRBV3-2) to TRBJ1-6; 8 bases match TRBD1. Germline-derived CDR1 and CDR2 are LGHDT and YNNKEL (reference sequence). This CDR3 comprises 14 residues. The V and J ends lost 3 bases and 9 bases, in that order; junction bases with no gene match: 4. CDR3 coding DNA: TGTGCCAGCAGCCACGGACAGGGAAGTTCACCCCTCCACTTT. This translates into CASSHGQGSSPLHF.

This chain links TRBV30 with TRBJ1-2; D perhaps matches TRBD1 (6 bases). The CDR3 is 12 amino acids. Trimming shortened V by 3 bases and J by 8 bases, and 13 bases separated the two germline ends. CDR1 and CDR2 from the germline V gene are GTSNPN and SVGIG (reference sequence). The CDR3 DNA reads TGTGCCTGGAGCCGGACAGTTGAAGGCTACACCTTC. Residues: CAWSRTVEGYTF.

The J gene is TRBJ2-1, the V gene TRBV7-2; 12 bases agree with TRBD2. Germline loops: CDR1 SGHTA, CDR2 FQGNSA. This CDR3 comprises 17 residues. Unmatched junction bases numbered 8, after V lost 1 base and J lost 7 bases. CDR3 amino acids: CASSLVASGRARNEQFF. CDR3 sequence (DNA): TGTGCCAGCAGCTTAGTGGCTAGCGGGAGGGCCAGAAATGAGCAGTTCTTC.

The CDR3 reads CASLPGVGGGQPQHF. The CDR3 DNA sequence: TGTGCCAGCTTACCTGGTGTCGGGGGAGGTCAGCCCCAGCATTTT. The V call is TRBV18, the J call TRBJ1-5, with D possibly matching TRBD1 (5 bases). V was trimmed by 7 bases and J by 6 bases, leaving 19 bases between them. This CDR3 is built from 15 residues. Per germline, CDR1 KGHSH and CDR2 LQKENI.

V usage is TRBV10-2 and J usage is TRBJ2-5; TRBD2 matches at 13 bases. The CDR3 length is 14 residues. The V and J ends lost 8 bases and 6 bases, in that order; junction bases with no gene match: 6. The V gene's germline CDR1 is WSHSY and CDR2 SAAADI. CDR3 protein: CASGGTSGTQTQYF. CDR3 coding DNA: TGCGCCAGCGGGGGGACTAGCGGGACGCAGACCCAGTACTTC.

This chain links TRBV9 with TRBJ1-5; D gene uncertain. This CDR3 region has 14 residues. The V end was cut by 4 bases, the J end by 9 bases, with 17 bases between. The V gene's germline CDR1 is SGDLS and CDR2 YYNGEE. In nucleotides, the CDR3 is TGTGCCAGCAGCCTGGCGGCCCACGCGGGGCCCCAGCATTTT. This translates into CASSLAAHAGPQHF.

The V and J genes are TRBV7-2 and TRBJ2-3; D not certain. The germline gives CDR1 SGHTA, CDR2 FQGNSA. V lost 5 bases and J lost 6, with 12 bases in between. The CDR3 contains 13 residues. In DNA, the CDR3 is TGTGCCAGCAGCCCGGAAGACGGGGATACGCAGTATTTT. Translation: CASSPEDGDTQYF.

This rearrangement joins TRBV18 to TRBJ2-1; 9 bases map to TRBD1. The CDR3 is made up of 17 amino acids. V gave up 3 bases and J gave up 4 bases; unmatched junction bases: 10. Germline V lookup: CDR1 KGHSH, CDR2 LQKENI. The CDR3 DNA follows: TGTGCCAGCTCACCCTTAGGGACAGGGTCGGGATACAATGAGCAGTTCTTC. Encoded protein: CASSPLGTGSGYNEQFF.

Turning to this clone: The same CDR3 also results from other DNA sequences found in this sample. The chain links TRBV5-1 to TRBJ1-3; no clear D gene. V was shortened by 2 bases and J by 3 bases, with 9 bases between the two germline ends. This CDR3 is built from 14 residues. Germline lookup yields CDR1 SGHRS and CDR2 YFSETQ. The CDR3 spells CASSLSGGGNTIYF. The CDR3 nucleotides read TGCGCCAGCAGCTTATCAGGTGGTGGAAACACCATATATTTT. The full variable domain, completed using reference TRBV5-1 and TRBJ1-3, is KAGVTQTPRYLIKTRGQQVTLSCSPISGHRSVSWYQQTPGQGLQFLFEYFSETQRNKGNFPGRFSGRQFSNSRSEMNVSTLELGDSALYLCASSLSGGGNTIYFGEGSWLTVV.

This clone was seen only a few times. V gene TRBV12-3 or TRBV12-4 combines with J gene TRBJ1-2; no clear D. Trimming left V 2 bases short and J 7 bases short, with 11 bases between. This CDR3 contains 13 residues. This CDR3 reads CASSLRAAGGYTF. The DNA for the CDR3 is TGTGCCAGCAGTTTAAGGGCAGCGGGTGGCTACACCTTC.

This clone has just a few counts. V is TRBV11-3 and J is TRBJ2-1; a possible D gene is TRBD2 (5 bases). The V gene lost 1 base and the J gene lost 7 bases, with 11 bases spanning the gap. This CDR3 is 14 amino acids long. From germline, CDR1 is SGHNT and CDR2 YENEEA. The CDR3 DNA follows: TGTGCCAGCAGCTTAGTAGGGTGGACTAATGAGCAGTTCTTC. As protein: CASSLVGWTNEQFF. The full variable domain, completed using reference TRBV11-3 and TRBJ2-1, is EAGVVQSPRYKIIEKKQPVAFWCNPISGHNTLYWYLQNLGQGPELLIRYENEEAVDDSQLPKDRFSAERLKGVDSTLKIQPAELGDSAVYLCASSLVGWTNEQFFGPGTRLTVL.

This chain links TRBV28 with TRBJ2-2; 12 nucleotides align to TRBD2. This CDR3 spans 16 amino acids. Germline assignment: CDR1 MDHEN and CDR2 SYDVKM. Trimming at V came to 5 bases and at J to 5 bases, leaving 6 bases not matched to a gene. This CDR3 reads CASSDPGTSGTGELFF. The CDR3 bases are TGTGCCAGCAGTGACCCCGGGACTAGCGGGACCGGGGAGCTGTTTTTT.

The chain is built from TRBV7-9 and TRBJ1-5; D might be TRBD1 (5 bases). The V gene's germline CDR1 is SEHNR and CDR2 FQNEAQ (reference sequence). Between the trimmed V and J ends, which lost 6 bases and 3 bases, there was a span of 15 bases. The CDR3 has 15 amino acids. As DNA, the CDR3 is TGTGCCAGCAGTCCCAGTGAAGGGGCCAATCAGCCCCAGCATTTT. As protein: CASSPSEGANQPQHF.

This sequence joins TRBV5-6 and TRBJ1-1; 7 nucleotides match TRBD1. Germline V gene lookup returns CDR1 SGHDT and CDR2 YYEEEE. There are 17 residues in the CDR3. Trimming cost V 0 bases and J 0 bases; bases outside gene matches: 8. This chain's CDR3 is CASSLEGTEAMNTEAFF. CDR3 DNA: TGTGCCAGCAGCTTGGAGGGGACAGAGGCCATGAACACTGAAGCTTTCTTT.

The rearrangement uses TRBV3-1 (or the pseudogene TRBV3-2) and TRBJ1-2; 7 nucleotides line up with TRBD1. With V trimmed by 2 bases and J by 0 bases, 3 bases remained unmatched. The length of the CDR3 is 15 residues. Germline V gene lookup returns CDR1 LGHDT and CDR2 YNNKEL (reference sequence). For the CDR3, the DNA is TGTGCCAGCAGCCAAACCGGGACAGCTAACTATGGCTACACCTTC. Translating it yields CASSQTGTANYGYTF.